What follows are 27 T cell receptor beta chains derived from one specimen sequenced in a study of blood T cell repertoires in COVID-19. The table came from immunoSEQ multiplex PCR; TCRdb's copy has only in-frame clones and leaves some out. The repertoire holds about 190,000 clones, with around four fifths as singletons. The sequenced material came from peripheral blood. The origin of the receptors is a woman between 40 and 55 years old with acute or convalescent COVID-19.

V usage is TRBV7-9 and J usage is TRBJ1-4; D gene unclear. From germline, CDR1 is SEHNR and CDR2 FQNEAQ (reference sequence). V lost 4 bases and J 5 bases, leaving 5 bases between the germline ends. The CDR3 is 12 amino acids. DNA of the CDR3: TGTGCCAGCAGCTCCCTGAATGAAAAACTGTTTTTT. Residues: CASSSLNEKLFF.

The chain has TRBV18 and TRBJ2-7; a possible D gene is TRBD2 (6 bases). The CDR3 is 15 residues long. The V gene's germline CDR1 is KGHSH and CDR2 LQKENI. The germline V and J ends were trimmed by 4 bases and 2 bases, with 15 bases remaining between them. CDR3 sequence: CASSLGVAETYEQYF. The CDR3 region has the DNA TGTGCCAGCTCACTAGGAGTAGCGGAGACCTACGAGCAGTACTTC. The full variable domain, with the rest looked up from reference TRBV18 and TRBJ2-7, is NAGVMQNPRHLVRRRGQEARLRCSPMKGHSHVYWYRQLPEEGLKFMVYLQKENIIDESGMPKERFSAEFPKEGPSILRIQQVVRGDSAAYFCASSLGVAETYEQYFGPGTRLTVT.

In DNA, the CDR3 is TGTGCCACCACCGGGACAGGGGGTTATCAGCCCCAGCATTTT. It yields the protein CATTGTGGYQPQHF. The chain combines TRBV6-5 with TRBJ1-5; TRBD1 matches 11 bases. This CDR3 comprises 14 residues. V gave up 10 bases and J gave up 5 bases; unmatched junction bases: 7. CDR1 and CDR2 (germline): MNHEY, SVGAGI.

The chain links TRBV28 to TRBJ2-7; 11 bases line up with TRBD2. V was pared by 5 bases and J by 2 bases, with 11 bases of the junction left unmatched. The germline V gene encodes CDR1 MDHEN and CDR2 SYDVKM. The CDR3 sequence is 17 residues long. The CDR3 nucleotides are TGTGCCAGCAGTCCCGAAAGACTAGCGGGAAGAACCTACGAGCAGTACTTC. It translates to CASSPERLAGRTYEQYF.

The chain uses TRBV7-2 and TRBJ1-1; unclear D gene. CDR3 length: 13 amino acids. V was pared by 2 bases and J by 10 bases, with 14 bases between. Germline V CDR1 and CDR2: SGHTA, FQGNSA. In DNA, the CDR3 is TGTGCCAGCAGCTTACTAGTAGCGGAGGGAGCTTTCTTT. Encoded protein: CASSLLVAEGAFF.

J is TRBJ2-2 and V is TRBV6-5, with D maybe TRBD1 (5 bases). Trimming took off 6 bases at V and 6 bases at J, with 8 bases between the two ends. Germline CDR1 reads MNHEY; CDR2 reads SVGAGI. This CDR3 contains 12 residues. Written as DNA, the CDR3 is TGTGCCAGCAGCCCCAGGGCCGGGGAGCTGTTTTTT. Its translation is CASSPRAGELFF.

The chain is built from TRBV24-1 and TRBJ2-1, with TRBD1 identical over 8 bases. Germline CDR1 reads KGHDR; CDR2 reads SFDVKD. The CDR3 has 15 residues. V lost 4 bases, J lost 6 bases, and 7 bases stayed unmatched. The CDR3 sequence is CATSDPPTGVNEQFF. In DNA form, the CDR3 reads TGTGCCACCAGTGACCCCCCGACAGGGGTCAATGAGCAGTTCTTC.

The CDR3 is CASSLDEGVANSPLHF. CDR3 nucleotide sequence: TGTGCCAGCAGCTTAGATGAGGGGGTCGCCAATTCACCCCTCCACTTT. V usage is TRBV7-2 and J usage is TRBJ1-6; possible D gene TRBD1, 6 bases. V lost 1 base, J lost 7 bases, and 14 bases lay in between. The CDR3 runs to 16 residues. Germline CDR1 reads SGHTA; CDR2 reads FQGNSA.

V and J are TRBV12-3 or TRBV12-4 and TRBJ1-1, with 9 bases matching TRBD1. The CDR3 runs to 13 residues. V lost 6 bases to trimming and J lost 6 bases; unmatched junction nucleotides: 5. The CDR3 DNA is TGTGCCAGCAGGTTTACAGGGGGCTCTGAAGCTTTCTTT. As protein: CASRFTGGSEAFF.

The chain is built from TRBV7-2 and TRBJ2-7; TRBD1 might be the D (5 bases). V was pared by 5 bases and J by 2 bases, with 10 bases between. In germline, CDR1 is SGHTA, CDR2 FQGNSA. This CDR3 has 13 residues. CDR3 protein: CASSAGITYEQYF. CDR3 in DNA: TGTGCCAGCAGCGCAGGGATAACCTACGAGCAGTACTTC.

This rearrangement joins TRBV7-9 to TRBJ2-5; D may be TRBD2 (6 bases). V dropped 3 bases and J dropped 1 base, with 9 bases sitting between them. The CDR3 covers 14 residues. CDR1 and CDR2 (germline): SEHNR, FQNEAQ (reference sequence). The CDR3 DNA is TGTGCCAGCAGCTTCGCGGGGTTCCAAGAGACCCAGTACTTC. This translates into CASSFAGFQETQYF. The full variable domain, its missing parts supplied by reference TRBV7-9 and TRBJ2-5, is DTGVSQNPRHKITKRGQNVTFRCDPISEHNRLYWYRQTLGQGPEFLTYFQNEAQLEKSRLLSDRFSAERPKGSFSTLEIQRTEQGDSAMYLCASSFAGFQETQYFGPGTRLLVL.

The rearrangement links TRBV4-2 to TRBJ2-7, with 7 bases lining up with TRBD2. This CDR3 is built from 14 residues. Germline V lookup: CDR1 LGHNA, CDR2 YNFKEQ. The junction had 4 bases not matched to a gene; V was cut back by 1 base and J by 4 bases. The CDR3: CASSQGGSGYEQYF. The CDR3, as DNA: TGTGCCAGCAGCCAAGGGGGTAGCGGGTACGAGCAGTACTTC.

The CDR3 sequence: CASSSISGSQIGYTF. Written as DNA, the CDR3 is TGTGCCAGCAGCTCTATATCCGGGAGTCAAATTGGCTACACCTTC. The chain uses TRBV5-4 and TRBJ1-2; D is uncertain. The CDR3 runs to 15 residues. The ends were cut back, 3 bases at V and 7 bases at J, with 19 bases in the middle. CDR1 and CDR2 from the germline V gene are SGHNT and YYREEE (reference sequence).

This chain connects TRBV10-3 to TRBJ2-3, with 13 bases fitting TRBD2. From germline, CDR1 is ENHRY and CDR2 SYGVKD. V lost 6 bases, J lost 2 bases, and 2 bases stayed unmatched. This CDR3 is built from 15 residues. The CDR3 nucleotides read TGTGCCATCAGAGGGACTAGCGGGAACACAGATACGCAGTATTTT. It translates to CAIRGTSGNTDTQYF.

This chain joins TRBV9 and TRBJ2-2; tentatively, D is TRBD1 (5 bases). Germline V lookup: CDR1 SGDLS, CDR2 YYNGEE. The CDR3 length is 14 residues. V dropped 0 bases and J dropped 6 bases, with 9 bases sitting between them. The CDR3 loop is CASSVVVGAGELFF. As DNA, the CDR3 is TGTGCCAGCAGCGTAGTAGTAGGGGCCGGGGAGCTGTTTTTT.

The chain links TRBV5-1 to TRBJ1-1; TRBD1 agrees at 7 bases. In germline, CDR1 is SGHRS, CDR2 YFSETQ. The ends lost 2 bases at V and 1 base at J; junction bases unmatched: 2. The CDR3 contains 14 residues. The CDR3 loop reads CASSFGQENTEAFF. CDR3 DNA sequence: TGCGCCAGCAGCTTCGGACAGGAGAACACTGAAGCTTTCTTT. Full variable domain (outside the CDR3, taken from reference TRBV5-1 and TRBJ1-1): KAGVTQTPRYLIKTRGQQVTLSCSPISGHRSVSWYQQTPGQGLQFLFEYFSETQRNKGNFPGRFSGRQFSNSRSEMNVSTLELGDSALYLCASSFGQENTEAFFGQGTRLTVV.

The J gene is TRBJ1-4, the V gene TRBV27; D is perhaps TRBD1 (5 bases). Germline values: CDR1 MNHEY, CDR2 SMNVEV (reference sequence). The V and J ends lost 3 bases and 5 bases respectively, with 13 bases between them. This CDR3 is 15 amino acids long. DNA of the CDR3: TGTGCCAGCAGTTTCCAGGGCCTCCCCAATGAAAAACTGTTTTTT. Translated: CASSFQGLPNEKLFF.

The chain couples TRBV6-5 to TRBJ1-3; 9 bases align to TRBD1. The CDR3 spans 14 residues. Germline-derived CDR1 and CDR2 are MNHEY and SVGAGI. J was trimmed by 3 bases and V by 6 bases; bases with no gene match: 3. The CDR3 nucleotides read TGTGCCAGCAGGGGGGACAGGGTTGGAAACACCATATATTTT. The encoded protein is CASRGDRVGNTIYF.

The chain couples TRBV6-5 to TRBJ1-1, with TRBD1 identical over 9 bases. The V and J ends lost 6 bases and 5 bases, in that order; junction bases with no gene match: 10. The CDR3 covers 15 residues. Germline V gene data show CDR1 as MNHEY and CDR2 as SVGAGI. In DNA, the CDR3 is TGTGCCAGCAGGCCGCCGGGACAGGGTAAGACTGAAGCTTTCTTT. Translating it yields CASRPPGQGKTEAFF.

This clone was found a few times. The chain joins TRBV7-3 to TRBJ2-1, with TRBD1 matching over 10 bases. Germline-derived CDR1 and CDR2 are SGHTA and FQGTGA. V shed 4 bases and J 5 bases; nucleotides not matched to a gene: 5. The CDR3 is 15 amino acids. DNA for the CDR3: TGTGCCAGCAGCTCCCCCGGGACAGGGGACAATGAGCAGTTCTTC. This gives the protein CASSSPGTGDNEQFF.

This clone occurred a few times. This chain joins TRBV3-1 (or the pseudogene TRBV3-2) and TRBJ2-6, with a tentative D call TRBD2 (7 bases). V lost 4 bases, J lost 1 base, and 17 bases lay in between. The CDR3 contains 18 residues. The germline gives CDR1 LGHDT, CDR2 YNNKEL (reference sequence). CDR3: CASSRDTGRGSGANVLTF. Here the CDR3 DNA reads TGTGCCAGCAGCCGTGACACAGGGAGGGGGTCTGGGGCCAACGTCCTGACTTTC.

This clone was observed once. The chain couples TRBV14 to TRBJ1-1; TRBD1 aligns across 10 bases. Germline lookup yields CDR1 SGHDN and CDR2 FVKESK. Losses at the gene ends were 4 bases for V and 0 bases for J; bases not matched to a gene: 5. The CDR3 runs to 16 residues. Written as DNA, the CDR3 is TGTGCCAGCAGCCGGACAGGGGGGGTATTGAACACTGAAGCTTTCTTT. As protein: CASSRTGGVLNTEAFF.

The chain couples TRBV9 to TRBJ2-7; 8 bases are shared with TRBD1. V shed 0 bases and J 1 base; nucleotides not matched to a gene: 3. The CDR3 is 15 amino acids. Per germline, CDR1 SGDLS and CDR2 YYNGEE. The CDR3 nucleotides read TGTGCCAGCAGCGTAGCAGGGGGCCTTTCCTACGAGCAGTACTTC. Translating it yields CASSVAGGLSYEQYF.

The sample holds a few counts of this clone. V is TRBV10-3 and J is TRBJ1-5; 7 nucleotides align to TRBD1. The V gene's germline CDR1 is ENHRY and CDR2 SYGVKD. Trimming at V came to 6 bases and at J to 6 bases, leaving 5 bases not matched to a gene. This CDR3 comprises 13 residues. The CDR3 loop reads CAISGTDSQPQHF. The CDR3 coding sequence is TGTGCCATCAGCGGGACAGATTCTCAGCCCCAGCATTTT.

The chain joins TRBV19 to TRBJ1-5; 8 nucleotides match TRBD1. J gave up 9 bases and V 5 bases, and 9 bases lay outside the gene matches. This CDR3 spans 14 amino acids. Germline V CDR1 and CDR2: LNHDA, SQIVND (reference sequence). The CDR3 coding sequence is TGTGCCAGTAGTCCCGGGACAGGTGGTTGGCCCCAGCATTTT. The encoded protein is CASSPGTGGWPQHF. The full variable domain, completed using reference TRBV19 and TRBJ1-5, is DGGITQSPKYLFRKEGQNVTLSCEQNLNHDAMYWYRQDPGQGLRLIYYSQIVNDFQKGDIAEGYSVSREKKESFPLTVTSAQKNPTAFYLCASSPGTGGWPQHFGDGTRLSIL.

The chain combines TRBV7-3 with TRBJ2-5; 10 nucleotides agree with TRBD1. The length of the CDR3 is 16 residues. V lost 5 bases, J lost 2 bases, and 8 bases stayed unmatched. Germline CDR1 SGHTA, CDR2 FQGTGA. The DNA of the CDR3 is TGTGCCAGCAGCCCCCGGGACAGGGGCTGGCAAGAGACCCAGTACTTC. Its protein is CASSPRDRGWQETQYF.

The V gene is TRBV27, the J gene TRBJ1-1, with a possible D match to TRBD1 (5 bases). The germline V gene encodes CDR1 MNHEY and CDR2 SMNVEV (reference sequence). V was shortened by 0 bases and J by 4 bases, with 12 bases between the two germline ends. CDR3 length equals 15 residues. The DNA for the CDR3 is TGTGCCAGCAGTTTATCGTGGGGGGTGGGCACTGAAGCTTTCTTT. Amino acids: CASSLSWGVGTEAFF.